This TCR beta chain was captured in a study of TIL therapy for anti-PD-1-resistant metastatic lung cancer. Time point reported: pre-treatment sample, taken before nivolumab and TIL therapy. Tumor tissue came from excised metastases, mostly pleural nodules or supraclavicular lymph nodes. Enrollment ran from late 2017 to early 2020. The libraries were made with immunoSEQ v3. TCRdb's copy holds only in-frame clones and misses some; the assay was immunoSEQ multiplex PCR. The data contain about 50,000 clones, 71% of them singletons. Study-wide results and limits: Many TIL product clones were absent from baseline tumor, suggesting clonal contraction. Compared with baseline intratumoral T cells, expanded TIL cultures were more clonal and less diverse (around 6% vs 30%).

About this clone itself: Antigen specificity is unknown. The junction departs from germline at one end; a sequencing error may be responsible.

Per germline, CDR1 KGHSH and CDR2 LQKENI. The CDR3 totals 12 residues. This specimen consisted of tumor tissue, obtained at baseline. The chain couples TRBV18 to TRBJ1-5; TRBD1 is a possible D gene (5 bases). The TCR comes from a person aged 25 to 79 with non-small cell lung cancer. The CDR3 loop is CASPPGKQPQHF. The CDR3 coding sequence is TGTGCCAGCCCACCAGGGAAGCAGCCCCAGCATTTT.